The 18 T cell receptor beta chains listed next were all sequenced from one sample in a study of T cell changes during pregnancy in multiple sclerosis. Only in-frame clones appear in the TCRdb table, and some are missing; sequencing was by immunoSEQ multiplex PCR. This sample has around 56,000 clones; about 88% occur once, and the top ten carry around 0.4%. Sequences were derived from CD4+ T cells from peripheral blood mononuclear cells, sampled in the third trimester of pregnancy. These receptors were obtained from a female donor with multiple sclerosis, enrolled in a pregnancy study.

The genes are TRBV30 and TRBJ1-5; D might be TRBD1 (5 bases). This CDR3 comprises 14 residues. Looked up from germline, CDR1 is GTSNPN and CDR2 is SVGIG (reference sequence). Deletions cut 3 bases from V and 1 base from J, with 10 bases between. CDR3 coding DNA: TGTGCCTGGAGCCTGGGGCGGAGCAATCAGCCCCAGCATTTT. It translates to CAWSLGRSNQPQHF. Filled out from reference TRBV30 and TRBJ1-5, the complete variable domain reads SQTIHQWPATLVQPVGSPLSLECTVEGTSNPNLYWYRQAAGRGLQLLFYSVGIGQISSEVPQNLSASRPQDRQFILSSKKLLLSDSGFYLCAWSLGRSNQPQHFGDGTRLSIL.

For the CDR3, the DNA is TGTGCTAGTGGTTTGGTTTTGCCGGGACTAGACCCTAGCTCCTACGAGCAGTACTTC. Protein product: CASGLVLPGLDPSSYEQYF. The chain links TRBV12-5 to TRBJ2-7, with 8 bases identical to TRBD2. Germline values: CDR1 LGHNT, CDR2 FRNRAP. This CDR3 region has 19 residues. J lost 0 bases, V lost 0 bases, and 13 bases had no gene match.

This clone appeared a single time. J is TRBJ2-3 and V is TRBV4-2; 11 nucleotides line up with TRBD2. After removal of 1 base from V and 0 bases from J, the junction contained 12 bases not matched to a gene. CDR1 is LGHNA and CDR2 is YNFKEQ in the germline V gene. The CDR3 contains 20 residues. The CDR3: CASSQGSGTSGNPSTDTQYF. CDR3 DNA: TGTGCCAGCAGCCAAGGGAGCGGGACTAGCGGTAACCCTAGCACAGATACGCAGTATTTT.

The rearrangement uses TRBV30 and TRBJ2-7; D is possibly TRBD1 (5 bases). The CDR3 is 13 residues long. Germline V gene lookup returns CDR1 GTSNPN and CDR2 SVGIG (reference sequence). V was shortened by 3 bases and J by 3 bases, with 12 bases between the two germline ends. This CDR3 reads CAWSTQGIYEQYF. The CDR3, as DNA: TGTGCCTGGAGCACTCAGGGAATCTACGAGCAGTACTTC. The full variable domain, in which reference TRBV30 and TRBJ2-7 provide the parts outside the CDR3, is SQTIHQWPATLVQPVGSPLSLECTVEGTSNPNLYWYRQAAGRGLQLLFYSVGIGQISSEVPQNLSASRPQDRQFILSSKKLLLSDSGFYLCAWSTQGIYEQYFGPGTRLTVT.

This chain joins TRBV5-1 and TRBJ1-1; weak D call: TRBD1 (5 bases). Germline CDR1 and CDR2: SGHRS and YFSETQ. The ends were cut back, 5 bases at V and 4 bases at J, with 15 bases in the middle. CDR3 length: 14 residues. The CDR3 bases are TGCGCCAGCAGAAATTCGACCAGGGCCACTGAAGCTTTCTTT. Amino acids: CASRNSTRATEAFF.

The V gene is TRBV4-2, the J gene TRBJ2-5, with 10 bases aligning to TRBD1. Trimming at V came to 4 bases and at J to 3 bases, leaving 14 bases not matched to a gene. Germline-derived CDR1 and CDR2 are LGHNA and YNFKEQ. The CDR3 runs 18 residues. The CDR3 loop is CASSRAGSGTGAKETQYF. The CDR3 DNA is TGTGCCAGCAGCCGAGCCGGGTCCGGGACAGGGGCTAAAGAGACCCAGTACTTC.

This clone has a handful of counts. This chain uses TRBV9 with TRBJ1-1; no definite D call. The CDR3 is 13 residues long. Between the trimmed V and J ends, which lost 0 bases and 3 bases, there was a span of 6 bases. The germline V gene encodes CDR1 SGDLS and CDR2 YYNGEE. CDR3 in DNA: TGTGCCAGCAGCGTAGGTCCGGACACTGAAGCTTTCTTT. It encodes CASSVGPDTEAFF.

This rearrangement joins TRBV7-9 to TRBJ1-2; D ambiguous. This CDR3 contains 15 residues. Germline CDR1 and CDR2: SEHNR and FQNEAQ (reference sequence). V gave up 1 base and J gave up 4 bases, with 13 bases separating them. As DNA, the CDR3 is TGTGCCAGCAGCTTAGATGTGGGCCCAGGCTATGGCTACACCTTC. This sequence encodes CASSLDVGPGYGYTF.

The CDR3, as DNA: TGCGCCAGCACCCTTACAGGGGGCTATGAGCAGTTCTTC. This encodes CASTLTGGYEQFF. The gene calls are TRBV5-1 and TRBJ2-1; 9 nucleotides match TRBD1. This CDR3 spans 13 amino acids. Looked up from germline, CDR1 is SGHRS and CDR2 is YFSETQ. Germline trimming cut 6 bases from V and 8 bases from J; bases unmatched to any gene: 6. Based on the CDR3 plus reference TRBV5-1 and TRBJ2-1, the full variable domain is KAGVTQTPRYLIKTRGQQVTLSCSPISGHRSVSWYQQTPGQGLQFLFEYFSETQRNKGNFPGRFSGRQFSNSRSEMNVSTLELGDSALYLCASTLTGGYEQFFGPGTRLTVL.

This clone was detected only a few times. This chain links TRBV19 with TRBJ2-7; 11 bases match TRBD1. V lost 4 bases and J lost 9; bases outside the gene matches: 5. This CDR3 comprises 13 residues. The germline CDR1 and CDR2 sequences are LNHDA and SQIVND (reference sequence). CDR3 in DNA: TGTGCCAGTAGTACCACCGGGACAGGGGGGCAGTACTTC. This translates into CASSTTGTGGQYF.

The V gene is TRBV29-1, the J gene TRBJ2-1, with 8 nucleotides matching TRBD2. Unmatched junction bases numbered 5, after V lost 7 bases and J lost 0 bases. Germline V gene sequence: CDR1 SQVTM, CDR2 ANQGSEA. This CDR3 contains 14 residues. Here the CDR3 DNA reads TGCAGCGCTATTAGCGGGACCTCCTACAATGAGCAGTTCTTC. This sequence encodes CSAISGTSYNEQFF.

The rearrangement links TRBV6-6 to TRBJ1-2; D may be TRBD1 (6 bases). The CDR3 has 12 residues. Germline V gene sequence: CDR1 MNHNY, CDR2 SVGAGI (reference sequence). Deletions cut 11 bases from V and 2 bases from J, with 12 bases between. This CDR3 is CALRGPNYGYTF. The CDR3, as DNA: TGTGCCCTCAGGGGACCCAACTATGGCTACACCTTC.

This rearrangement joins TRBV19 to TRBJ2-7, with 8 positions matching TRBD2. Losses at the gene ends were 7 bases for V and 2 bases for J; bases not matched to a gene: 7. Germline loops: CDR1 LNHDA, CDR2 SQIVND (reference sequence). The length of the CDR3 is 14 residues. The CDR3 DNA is TGTGCCAGTACTCAACCGGGGGGGCCCTACGAGCAGTACTTC. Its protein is CASTQPGGPYEQYF. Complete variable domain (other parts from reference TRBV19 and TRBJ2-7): DGGITQSPKYLFRKEGQNVTLSCEQNLNHDAMYWYRQDPGQGLRLIYYSQIVNDFQKGDIAEGYSVSREKKESFPLTVTSAQKNPTAFYLCASTQPGGPYEQYFGPGTRLTVT.

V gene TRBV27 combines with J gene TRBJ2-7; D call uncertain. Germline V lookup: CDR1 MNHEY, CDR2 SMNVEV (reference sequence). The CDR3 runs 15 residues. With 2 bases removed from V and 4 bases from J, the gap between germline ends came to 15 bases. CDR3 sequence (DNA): TGTGCCAGCAGTTTACTCCCCCCTAACTATTACGAGCAGTACTTC. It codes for CASSLLPPNYYEQYF.

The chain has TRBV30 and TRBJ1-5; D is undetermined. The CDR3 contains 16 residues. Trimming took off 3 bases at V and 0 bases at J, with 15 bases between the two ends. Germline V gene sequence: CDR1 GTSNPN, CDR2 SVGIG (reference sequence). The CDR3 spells CAWSLRNSYSNQPQHF. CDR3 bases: TGTGCCTGGAGCCTCAGGAATTCATATAGCAATCAGCCCCAGCATTTT.

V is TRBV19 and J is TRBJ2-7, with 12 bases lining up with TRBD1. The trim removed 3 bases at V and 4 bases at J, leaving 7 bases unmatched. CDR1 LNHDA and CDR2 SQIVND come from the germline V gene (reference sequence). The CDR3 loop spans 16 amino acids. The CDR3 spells CASSIGGQGARYEQYF. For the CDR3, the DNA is TGTGCCAGTAGTATTGGGGGACAGGGGGCGCGATACGAGCAGTACTTC.

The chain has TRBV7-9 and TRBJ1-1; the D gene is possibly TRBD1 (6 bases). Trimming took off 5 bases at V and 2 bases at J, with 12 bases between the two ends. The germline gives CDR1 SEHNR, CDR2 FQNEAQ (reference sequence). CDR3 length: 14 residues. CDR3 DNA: TGTGCCAGCAGCATACAGGGAACTAACACTGAAGCTTTCTTT. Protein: CASSIQGTNTEAFF.

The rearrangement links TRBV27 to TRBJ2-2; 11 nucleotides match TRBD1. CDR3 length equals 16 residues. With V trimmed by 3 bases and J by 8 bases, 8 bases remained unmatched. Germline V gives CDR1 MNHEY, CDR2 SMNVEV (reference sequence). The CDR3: CASSFWGQGELGELFF. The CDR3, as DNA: TGTGCCAGCAGTTTTTGGGGACAGGGGGAGCTTGGGGAGCTGTTTTTT.